Shown below are 17 T cell receptor beta chains from a single sample sequenced in a study of blood T cell repertoires in COVID-19 (dated by TCRdb to 2020 to 2022). Library generation was performed with the immunoSEQ multiplex PCR assay. The source is immuneACCESS, and TCRdb retained only in-frame sequences with V and J called. Part of the clones is not carried over; for the studies checked, unresolved V genes explain less than half of this, and the remainder is unexplained. The sample table holds some 380,000 clones, of which 88% were seen once. Around 1.9% of the sample lies in the top ten. Sequenced sample: PBMCs or T cells enriched from blood (not recorded which). The receptors derive from a woman aged 40 to 50 with acute COVID-19.

As concerns this clone: The identical CDR3 is also encoded by other nucleotide sequences in the sample. This sequence joins TRBV9 and TRBJ2-3; tentative D call: TRBD2 (7 bases). This CDR3 is 15 amino acids long. CDR1 and CDR2 from the germline V gene are SGDLS and YYNGEE. With 1 base removed from V and 3 bases from J, the gap between germline ends came to 12 bases. CDR3 sequence (DNA): TGTGCCAGCAGCGTAAGTGGGGGGGCGACAGATACGCAGTATTTT. Translating it yields CASSVSGGATDTQYF.

The V and J genes are TRBV18 and TRBJ1-1, with TRBD1 matching over 11 bases. Germline V gene lookup returns CDR1 KGHSH and CDR2 LQKENI. Trimming took 3 bases from V and 1 from J; bases not matched to a gene: 1. The CDR3 totals 15 residues. The CDR3 DNA reads as TGTGCCAGCTCACCCGGACAGGGGGCGAACACTGAAGCTTTCTTT. It is translated as CASSPGQGANTEAFF.

As concerns this clone: One junction end does not reproduce the germline sequence, and a read error may be involved. This chain uses TRBV7-9 with TRBJ2-1; 11 bases map to TRBD2. The CDR3 sequence is 15 residues long. The germline V gene has CDR1 SEHNR and CDR2 FQNEAQ (reference sequence). The CDR3, as DNA: TGTGCCAGCAGTTTAGCGGGGGGGAGATACAATGAGCAGTTCTTC. Protein sequence: CASSLAGGRYNEQFF. Full variable domain (rest looked up from reference TRBV7-9 and TRBJ2-1): DTGVSQNPRHKITKRGQNVTFRCDPISEHNRLYWYRQTLGQGPEFLTYFQNEAQLEKSRLLSDRFSAERPKGSFSTLEIQRTEQGDSAMYLCASSLAGGRYNEQFFGPGTRLTVL.

The V gene is TRBV12-3 or TRBV12-4, the J gene TRBJ2-2; tentatively, D is TRBD2 (6 bases). V was clipped by 5 bases and J by 2 bases, with 6 bases between them. The CDR3 runs to 13 residues. CDR3 protein: CASSAGNTGELFF. The CDR3, as DNA: TGTGCCAGCAGTGCGGGAAACACCGGGGAGCTGTTTTTT.

The J gene is TRBJ2-3, the V gene TRBV24-1; D unresolved. V shed 5 bases and J shed 2 bases, with 13 bases lying between them. CDR3 size: 15 residues. Per the germline V gene, CDR1 is KGHDR and CDR2 is SFDVKD. This CDR3 reads CATSAADSYTDTQYF. The DNA for the CDR3 is TGTGCCACCAGTGCCGCCGACTCCTACACAGATACGCAGTATTTT.

This clone has a single count. The chain employs TRBV9 and TRBJ2-2, with D perhaps TRBD2 (5 bases). The CDR3 totals 13 residues. Trimming took off 3 bases at V and 5 bases at J, with 8 bases between the two ends. Germline lookup yields CDR1 SGDLS and CDR2 YYNGEE. The CDR3 protein is CASSGTGTGELFF. The CDR3 DNA reads TGTGCCAGCAGCGGGACGGGGACCGGGGAGCTGTTTTTT.

In this sample, this clone turned up once. The chain recombines TRBV5-4 with TRBJ1-2; a weak D match, TRBD1 (5 bases). Trimming took off 5 bases at V and 6 bases at J, with 17 bases between the two ends. The CDR3 runs to 14 residues. Per germline, CDR1 SGHNT and CDR2 YYREEE (reference sequence). This chain's CDR3 is CASSPVGGTDGYTF. The DNA for the CDR3 is TGTGCCAGCAGTCCCGTCGGTGGGACTGATGGCTACACCTTC.

The chain carries TRBV5-1 and TRBJ2-1; the match to TRBD2 covers 8 bases. The germline V gene has CDR1 SGHRS and CDR2 YFSETQ. V shed 4 bases and J 7 bases; nucleotides not matched to a gene: 10. The CDR3 is made up of 15 amino acids. In nucleotides, the CDR3 is TGCGCCAGCAGCGATGTTAGCGGGGATGTAAATGAGCAGTTCTTC. Translated, it gives CASSDVSGDVNEQFF.

The rearrangement joins TRBV7-8 to TRBJ1-6; D ambiguous. The CDR3 contains 12 residues. V lost 5 bases, J lost 13 bases, and 12 bases lay in between. The germline V gene has CDR1 SGHVS and CDR2 FQNEAQ. The CDR3 coding sequence is TGTGCCAGCAGCCAAAACTTTAATCCCCTCCACTTT. Translation: CASSQNFNPLHF.

The V call is TRBV7-2, the J call TRBJ2-3, with 9 bases aligning to TRBD2. The length of the CDR3 is 15 residues. Germline V lookup: CDR1 SGHTA, CDR2 FQGNSA. With 3 bases clipped from V and 4 bases from J, the junction kept 5 bases outside the gene matches. CDR3 coding DNA: TGTGCCAGCAGCTTGGGGCGGGGGGGTGCAGATACGCAGTATTTT. The encoded protein is CASSLGRGGADTQYF.

This chain joins TRBV28 and TRBJ1-2; 9 nucleotides agree with TRBD1. CDR3 size: 16 residues. CDR1 and CDR2 from the germline V gene are MDHEN and SYDVKM. After removal of 7 bases from V and 4 bases from J, the junction contained 13 bases not matched to a gene. DNA for the CDR3: TGTGCCAGCACACCATCCGGGGACAGGGCTTTCTATGGCTACACCTTC. It translates to CASTPSGDRAFYGYTF.

This chain links TRBV7-2 with TRBJ2-7; D gene uncertain. The CDR3 has 13 amino acids. Deletions cut 4 bases from V and 7 bases from J, with 14 bases between. CDR1 and CDR2 (germline): SGHTA, FQGNSA. CDR3 loop: CASSYPPGREQYF. The CDR3 DNA reads TGTGCCAGCAGCTACCCCCCGGGTCGGGAGCAGTACTTC.

This clone was counted a few times. The genes are TRBV6-5 and TRBJ2-7; no definite D call. Trimming pared 7 bases from V and 0 bases from J, leaving 13 bases between. Germline V CDR1 and CDR2: MNHEY, SVGAGI. This CDR3 has 14 residues. CDR3 nucleotides: TGTGCCAGCACCACACCAGGTGGCTCCTACGAGCAGTACTTC. Amino acids: CASTTPGGSYEQYF.

The chain recombines TRBV18 with TRBJ1-6; TRBD1 matches 10 bases. Germline V gene sequence: CDR1 KGHSH, CDR2 LQKENI. The CDR3 has 15 amino acids. Trimming took 3 bases from V and 6 from J; bases not matched to a gene: 2. This CDR3 reads CASSPGTGANSPLHF. CDR3 DNA sequence: TGTGCCAGCTCACCCGGGACAGGGGCTAATTCACCCCTCCACTTT.

The V gene is TRBV7-6, the J gene TRBJ2-2; D possibly corresponds to TRBD2 (6 bases). The CDR3 is 15 residues long. Germline CDR1 is SGHVS and CDR2 is FNYEAQ. The V gene lost 0 bases and the J gene lost 3 bases, with 8 bases spanning the gap. CDR3 loop: CASSLAGGYTGELFF. The CDR3 DNA sequence: TGTGCCAGCAGCTTAGCCGGGGGTTACACCGGGGAGCTGTTTTTT.

V gene TRBV2 combines with J gene TRBJ1-2; the D is unclear. Trimming left V 2 bases short and J 8 bases short, with 12 bases between. The CDR3 spans 13 residues. Per the germline V gene, CDR1 is SNHLY and CDR2 is FYNNEI. Here the CDR3 reads CASSELGLRGYTF. The CDR3, as DNA: TGTGCCAGCAGTGAATTAGGACTTCGGGGCTACACCTTC.

The CDR3 is CASSLGLGGPYSNQPQHF. In DNA form, the CDR3 reads TGTGCCAGCAGCTTGGGGTTAGGGGGACCCTATAGCAATCAGCCCCAGCATTTT. The chain recombines TRBV5-5 with TRBJ1-5; D is perhaps TRBD1 (6 bases). Germline values: CDR1 SGHKS, CDR2 YYEKEE (reference sequence). There are 18 residues in the CDR3. Trimming took off 0 bases at V and 0 bases at J, with 16 bases between the two ends. Drawing the rest from reference TRBV5-5 and TRBJ1-5, the complete variable domain is DAGVTQSPTHLIKTRGQQVTLRCSPISGHKSVSWYQQVLGQGPQFIFQYYEKEERGRGNFPDRFSARQFPNYSSELNVNALLLGDSALYLCASSLGLGGPYSNQPQHFGDGTRLSIL.